This entry lists 9 T cell receptor beta chains sequenced from one sample in a study of OX40 agonist ivuxolimab in advanced cancers. Sequenced by immunoSEQ multiplex PCR; TCRdb stores in-frame clones only, minus some. The data show 50,000 or so clones, 70% to 90% seen once. Here the sequenced sample was CD4+ or CD8+ T cells sorted from blood, taken in a trial of the OX40 agonist ivuxolimab. The receptors stem from an adult with an advanced solid tumor such as melanoma, head and neck, liver or kidney cancer.

The chain links TRBV5-4 to TRBJ2-1; 10 positions agree with TRBD2. CDR1 SGHNT and CDR2 YYREEE come from the germline V gene (reference sequence). This CDR3 has 15 residues. Losses at the gene ends were 6 bases for V and 6 bases for J; bases not matched to a gene: 9. CDR3 sequence reads: CASMGPRTSGNEQFF. The CDR3, as DNA: TGTGCCAGCATGGGACCTCGGACTAGCGGCAATGAGCAGTTCTTC. The full variable domain, rest sourced from reference TRBV5-4 and TRBJ2-1, is ETGVTQSPTHLIKTRGQQVTLRCSSQSGHNTVSWYQQALGQGPQFIFQYYREEENGRGNFPPRFSGLQFPNYSSELNVNALELDDSALYLCASMGPRTSGNEQFFGPGTRLTVL.

The chain is built from TRBV6-5 and TRBJ1-1; D is undetermined. Per the germline V gene, CDR1 is MNHEY and CDR2 is SVGAGI. The V and J ends lost 0 bases and 0 bases respectively, with 11 bases between them. The CDR3 is 16 amino acids. The DNA for the CDR3 is TGTGCCAGCAGTTACTCGACTGGGCGGTTGAACACTGAAGCTTTCTTT. This sequence encodes CASSYSTGRLNTEAFF.

The chain's CDR3 is CASSLGDRESQPQHF. The DNA for the CDR3 is TGTGCCAGCAGTTTGGGGGACAGGGAAAGTCAGCCCCAGCATTTT. The rearrangement joins TRBV28 to TRBJ1-5; 9 bases fit TRBD1. The CDR3 is 15 residues long. The ends lost 3 bases at V and 6 bases at J; junction bases unmatched: 6. CDR1 is MDHEN, CDR2 SYDVKM, per germline.

The rearrangement joins TRBV7-9 to TRBJ2-5; 7 bases line up with TRBD2. Per germline, CDR1 SEHNR and CDR2 FQNEAQ (reference sequence). After removal of 3 bases from V and 1 base from J, the junction contained 8 bases not matched to a gene. The CDR3 totals 16 residues. The CDR3 protein is CASSFLSGDFQETQYF. Here the CDR3 DNA reads TGTGCCAGCAGCTTCCTCAGCGGGGACTTCCAAGAGACCCAGTACTTC.

The CDR3 loop is CASSPGTNYGYTF. CDR3 coding DNA: TGTGCCAGCAGCCCTGGGACGAACTATGGCTACACCTTC. The V and J genes are TRBV7-2 and TRBJ1-2; D may be TRBD1 (5 bases). CDR3 size: 13 residues. CDR1 and CDR2 from the germline V gene are SGHTA and FQGNSA. Trimming cost V 5 bases and J 2 bases, with 9 bases left between them.

This clone was seen a handful of times. The CDR3 sequence is CASSFKGWGTSTDTQYF. For the CDR3, the DNA is TGTGCCAGCAGCTTCAAAGGTTGGGGGACTAGCACAGATACGCAGTATTTT. The rearrangement links TRBV11-2 to TRBJ2-3, with D possibly TRBD2 on 6 matching bases. This CDR3 has 17 amino acids. V was cut by 3 bases and J by 0 bases, with 16 bases left in between. The V gene's germline CDR1 is SGHAT and CDR2 FQNNGV.

This clone was seen just once. The rearrangement joins TRBV7-8 to TRBJ2-2; tentatively, D is TRBD1 or TRBD2 (6 bases each). CDR3 length equals 17 residues. Trimming shortened V by 5 bases and J by 3 bases, and 19 bases separated the two germline ends. The germline V gene has CDR1 SGHVS and CDR2 FQNEAQ. The CDR3 coding sequence is TGTGCCAGCAGCCTAGGGGGGCGGGGCAGATACACCGGGGAGCTGTTTTTT. Protein sequence: CASSLGGRGRYTGELFF.

V gene TRBV7-9 combines with J gene TRBJ1-3; D gene ambiguous. Deletions cut 5 bases from V and 2 bases from J, with 10 bases between. CDR1 and CDR2 from the germline V gene are SEHNR and FQNEAQ (reference sequence). The CDR3 is 14 residues long. In DNA form, the CDR3 reads TGTGCCAGCAGCGTAACAGCAGCTGGAAACACCATATATTTT. Residues: CASSVTAAGNTIYF.

The V and J genes are TRBV5-4 and TRBJ2-3; 12 nucleotides align to TRBD2. The CDR3 is 15 amino acids. Per germline, CDR1 SGHNT and CDR2 YYREEE (reference sequence). V lost 4 bases and J lost 4; bases outside the gene matches: 4. Here the CDR3 reads CASSLAGGLADTQYF. CDR3 DNA sequence: TGTGCCAGCAGCCTAGCGGGGGGGTTGGCAGATACGCAGTATTTT.